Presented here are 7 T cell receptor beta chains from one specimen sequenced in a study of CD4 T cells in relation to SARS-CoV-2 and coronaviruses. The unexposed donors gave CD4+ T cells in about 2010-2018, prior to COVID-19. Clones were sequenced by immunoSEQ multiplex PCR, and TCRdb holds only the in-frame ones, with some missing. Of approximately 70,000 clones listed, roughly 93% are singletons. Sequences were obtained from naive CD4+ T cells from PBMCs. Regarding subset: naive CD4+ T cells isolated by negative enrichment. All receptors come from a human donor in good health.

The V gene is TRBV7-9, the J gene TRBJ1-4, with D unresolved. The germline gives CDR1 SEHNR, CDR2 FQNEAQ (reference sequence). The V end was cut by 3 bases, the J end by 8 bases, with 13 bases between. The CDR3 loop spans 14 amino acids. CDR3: CASSFGSGIEKLFF. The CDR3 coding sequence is TGTGCCAGCAGCTTCGGCAGCGGAATCGAAAAACTGTTTTTT.

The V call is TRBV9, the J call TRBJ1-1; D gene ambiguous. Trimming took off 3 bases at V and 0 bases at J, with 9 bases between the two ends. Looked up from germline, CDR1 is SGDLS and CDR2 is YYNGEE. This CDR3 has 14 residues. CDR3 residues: CASSGRVMNTEAFF. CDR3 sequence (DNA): TGTGCCAGCAGCGGTCGGGTGATGAACACTGAAGCTTTCTTT.

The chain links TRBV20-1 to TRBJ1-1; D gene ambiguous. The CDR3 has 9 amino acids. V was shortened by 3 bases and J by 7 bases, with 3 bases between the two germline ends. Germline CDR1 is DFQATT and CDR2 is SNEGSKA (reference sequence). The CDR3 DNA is TGCAGTGCTAGCGGTGAAGCTTTCTTT. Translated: CSASGEAFF.

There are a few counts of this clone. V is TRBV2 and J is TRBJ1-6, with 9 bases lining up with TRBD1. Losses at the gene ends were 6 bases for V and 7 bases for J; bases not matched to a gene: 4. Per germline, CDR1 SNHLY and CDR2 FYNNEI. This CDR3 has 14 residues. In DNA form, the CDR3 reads TGTGCCAGCAGGGCACAGGGGGCGAATTCACCCCTCCACTTT. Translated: CASRAQGANSPLHF.

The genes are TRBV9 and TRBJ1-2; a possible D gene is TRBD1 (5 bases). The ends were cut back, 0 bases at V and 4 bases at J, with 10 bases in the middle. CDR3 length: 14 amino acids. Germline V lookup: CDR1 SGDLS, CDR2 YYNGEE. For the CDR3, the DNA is TGTGCCAGCAGCGTAGAGGGGTCCGGCTATGGCTACACCTTC. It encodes CASSVEGSGYGYTF.

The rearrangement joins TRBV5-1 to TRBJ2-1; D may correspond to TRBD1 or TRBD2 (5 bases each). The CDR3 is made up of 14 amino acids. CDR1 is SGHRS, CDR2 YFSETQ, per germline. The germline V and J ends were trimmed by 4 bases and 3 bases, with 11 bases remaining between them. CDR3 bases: TGCGCCAGCAGCGAGGGACCGCTCTACAATGAGCAGTTCTTC. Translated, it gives CASSEGPLYNEQFF.

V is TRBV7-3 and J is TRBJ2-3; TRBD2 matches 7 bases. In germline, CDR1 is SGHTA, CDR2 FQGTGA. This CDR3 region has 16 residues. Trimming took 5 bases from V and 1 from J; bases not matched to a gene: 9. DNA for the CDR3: TGTGCCAGCAGCCCCATATTTGCGGGAGGCACAGATACGCAGTATTTT. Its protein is CASSPIFAGGTDTQYF. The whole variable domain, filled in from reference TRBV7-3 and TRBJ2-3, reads GAGVSQTPSNKVTEKGKYVELRCDPISGHTALYWYRQSLGQGPEFLIYFQGTGAADDSGLPNDRFFAVRPEGSVSTLKIQRTERGDSAVYLCASSPIFAGGTDTQYFGPGTRLTVL.